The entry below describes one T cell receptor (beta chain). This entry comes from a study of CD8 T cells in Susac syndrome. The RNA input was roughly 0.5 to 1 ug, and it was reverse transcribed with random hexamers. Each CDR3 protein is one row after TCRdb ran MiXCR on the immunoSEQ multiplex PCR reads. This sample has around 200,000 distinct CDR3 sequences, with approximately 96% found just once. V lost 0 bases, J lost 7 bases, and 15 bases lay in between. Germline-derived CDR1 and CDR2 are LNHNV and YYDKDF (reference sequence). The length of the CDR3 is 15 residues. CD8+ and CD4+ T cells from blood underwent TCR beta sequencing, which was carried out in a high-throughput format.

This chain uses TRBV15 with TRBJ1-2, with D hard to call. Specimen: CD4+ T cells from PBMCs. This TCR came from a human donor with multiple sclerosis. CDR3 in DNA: TGTGCCACCAGCAGAGAGCCGGGATTCGACGGTGGCTACACCTTC. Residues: CATSREPGFDGGYTF.